This T cell receptor (beta chain) was recovered during a study of blood T cells in healthy people across ages. The use of a sample-barcoded 5' primer and a J-beta primer mix characterized a second PCR of 7 to 11 cycles. In TCRdb, the 5' RACE reads were re-called with MiXCR into one record per CDR3 protein. The sample lists over a million distinct CDR3 sequences, over 35% occurring once. The length of the CDR3 is 16 residues. Healthy individuals of Caucasian origin from Russia, aged roughly 6 to 95, served as donors. The chain recombines TRBV21-1 with TRBJ2-5; the table calls TRBD1, which could not be checked here. TRBV21-1 is an annotated pseudogene. The receptor was isolated from a woman between 55 and 75 years old in good health. The sequenced sample consisted of blood. The CDR3 protein is CASSIRHSPKGETQYF. Written as DNA, the CDR3 is TGTGCCAGCAGCATACGACACTCACCTAAGGGGGAGACCCAGTACTTC.